The 27 T cell receptor beta chains listed next were all sequenced from one sample in a study of preoperative IRX-2 immunotherapy in early breast cancer. Stated treatment: preoperative locoregional IRX-2 cytokine immunotherapy. Here immunoSEQ multiplex PCR was the method, and the copy in TCRdb shows in-frame clones only, minus some. The table lists around 57,000 clones, roughly 95% of them singletons. This material was collected from a patient treated with IRX-2 immunotherapy. The receptors come from a human donor with breast cancer.

Comment on this clone: Sequence at one end of the junction differs from germline and may be a read error. V gene TRBV10-3 combines with J gene TRBJ2-7; 9 nucleotides line up with TRBD1. Germline V gives CDR1 ENHRY, CDR2 SYGVKD. The CDR3 totals 12 residues. In DNA form, the CDR3 reads TGTGCCATCAGTGGGGGGGACAGGGTGGAATTCTTC. Its protein product is CAISGGDRVEFF.

The chain carries TRBV2 and TRBJ1-1; possible D gene TRBD1, 6 bases. Germline lookup yields CDR1 SNHLY and CDR2 FYNNEI. The CDR3 sequence is 13 residues long. The V gene lost 7 bases and the J gene lost 4 bases, with 13 bases spanning the gap. CDR3 in amino acids: CASNPGEGTEAFF. The CDR3 bases are TGTGCCAGCAATCCAGGGGAAGGCACTGAAGCTTTCTTT.

V is TRBV4-2 and J is TRBJ1-3; D remains ambiguous. The germline V gene encodes CDR1 LGHNA and CDR2 YNFKEQ. This CDR3 contains 15 residues. Trimming shortened V by 6 bases and J by 0 bases, and 12 bases separated the two germline ends. This CDR3 reads CASRLDGISGNTIYF. CDR3 in DNA: TGTGCCAGCAGACTAGACGGGATCTCTGGAAACACCATATATTTT.

The chain links TRBV6-5 to TRBJ1-1, with D unclear. Germline V gives CDR1 MNHEY, CDR2 SVGAGI. V was pared by 5 bases and J by 10 bases, with 14 bases between. The CDR3 is 12 residues long. Here the CDR3 reads CASSQRGNVAFF. The CDR3 coding sequence is TGTGCCAGCAGTCAACGCGGGAACGTAGCTTTCTTT.

The chain links TRBV4-2 to TRBJ2-4; 8 bases fit TRBD2. The J segment lost 3 bases and the V segment lost 0 bases, leaving 4 bases of the junction unmatched. This CDR3 spans 16 amino acids. The germline V gene has CDR1 LGHNA and CDR2 YNFKEQ. The DNA of the CDR3 is TGTGCCAGCAGCCAAGACGGCGGGAGGAGCAAAAACATTCAGTACTTC. Translated, it gives CASSQDGGRSKNIQYF.

Here the CDR3 DNA reads TGTGCTAGTGGTTTCGGGGACCGCGGGGAGCTGTTTTTT. Translation gives CASGFGDRGELFF. V usage is TRBV12-5 and J usage is TRBJ2-2, with D tentatively TRBD1 or TRBD2 (5 bases each). There are 13 residues in the CDR3. The germline gives CDR1 LGHNT, CDR2 FRNRAP. Trimming removed 3 bases from V and 7 bases from J, with 9 bases in between. Supplemented by reference TRBV12-5 and TRBJ2-2, the full variable domain reads DARVTQTPRHKVTEMGQEVTMRCQPILGHNTVFWYRQTMMQGLELLAYFRNRAPLDDSGMPKDRFSAEMPDATLATLKIQPSEPRDSAVYFCASGFGDRGELFFGEGSRLTVL.

This sequence joins TRBV5-1 and TRBJ2-3, with TRBD2 matching over 11 bases. Germline CDR1 SGHRS, CDR2 YFSETQ. The CDR3 is 14 residues long. Unmatched junction bases numbered 3, after V lost 5 bases and J lost 4 bases. The CDR3 protein is CASSLAGGADTQYF. CDR3 nucleotides: TGCGCCAGCAGTCTAGCGGGGGGAGCAGATACGCAGTATTTT.

The CDR3 spells CASSLWDGPGEQYF. The CDR3 DNA is TGTGCCAGCAGCCTCTGGGACGGCCCTGGCGAGCAGTACTTC. The chain uses TRBV9 and TRBJ2-7; D tentatively fits TRBD1 or TRBD2 (5 bases each). With 4 bases removed from V and 6 bases from J, the gap between germline ends came to 17 bases. Looked up from germline, CDR1 is SGDLS and CDR2 is YYNGEE. This CDR3 region has 14 residues. Looking up the rest from reference TRBV9 and TRBJ2-7 gives the full variable domain: DSGVTQTPKHLITATGQRVTLRCSPRSGDLSVYWYQQSLDQGLQFLIQYYNGEERAKGNILERFSAQQFPDLHSELNLSSLELGDSALYFCASSLWDGPGEQYFGPGTRLTVT.

V is TRBV7-2 and J is TRBJ2-3; 8 positions agree with TRBD1. CDR1 is SGHTA, CDR2 FQGNSA, per germline. Trimming at V came to 6 bases and at J to 6 bases, leaving 8 bases not matched to a gene. This CDR3 contains 14 residues. The CDR3 sequence: CASRPAGGADTQYF. The CDR3 bases are TGTGCCAGCAGACCCGCAGGGGGCGCGGATACGCAGTATTTT.

The V call is TRBV27, the J call TRBJ2-2; perhaps TRBD2 as D (7 bases). CDR1 MNHEY and CDR2 SMNVEV come from the germline V gene (reference sequence). CDR3 length: 16 residues. Trimming took 5 bases from V and 4 from J, leaving 17 bases between them. Here the CDR3 reads CASSRPGGRVTGELFF. DNA of the CDR3: TGTGCCAGCAGTCGTCCGGGGGGCCGGGTCACCGGGGAGCTGTTTTTT.

The CDR3 here is CASSWSGTDGYTF. Written as DNA, the CDR3 is TGCGCCAGCAGCTGGAGCGGGACGGATGGCTACACCTTC. This sequence joins TRBV5-1 and TRBJ1-2; the D gene is possibly TRBD1 (5 bases). Germline values: CDR1 SGHRS, CDR2 YFSETQ. This CDR3 contains 13 residues. Deletions cut 3 bases from V and 6 bases from J, with 12 bases between.

The J gene is TRBJ2-5, the V gene TRBV12-1; TRBD2, the table's D call, was not compared with the DNA. TRBV12-1 is recorded as a pseudogene. This CDR3 has 15 amino acids. The chain's CDR3 is CASSPLGTSCQTQYF. The CDR3 coding sequence is TGTGCCAGCAGCCCCCTGGGGACTAGCTGTCAGACCCAGTACTTC.

As to this clone: Relative to the germline gene, one junction end is altered; a read error may explain this. The rearrangement uses TRBV7-3 and TRBJ1-1; D possibly corresponds to TRBD1 (6 bases). Germline loops: CDR1 SGHTA, CDR2 FQGTGA. The CDR3 has 15 residues. The CDR3 here is CASSVTGTRNTEAFF. The DNA for the CDR3 is TGTGCCAGCAGCGTAACCGGGACACGGAACACTGAAGCTTTCTTT. Supplemented by reference TRBV7-3 and TRBJ1-1, the full variable domain reads GAGVSQTPSNKVTEKGKYVELRCDPISGHTALYWYRQSLGQGPEFLIYFQGTGAADDSGLPNDRFFAVRPEGSVSTLKIQRTERGDSAVYLCASSVTGTRNTEAFFGQGTRLTVV.

The chain uses TRBV19 and TRBJ1-5, with 7 nucleotides matching TRBD1. This CDR3 contains 14 residues. The V and J ends lost 7 bases and 1 base, in that order; junction bases with no gene match: 4. Germline values: CDR1 LNHDA, CDR2 SQIVND (reference sequence). CDR3 sequence (DNA): TGTGCCAGTAACCACAGGGGAAGCAATCAGCCCCAGCATTTT. Translating gives CASNHRGSNQPQHF.

This sequence joins TRBV19 and TRBJ1-2; 7 bases match TRBD1. The CDR3 is 14 residues long. The V gene end was trimmed by 3 bases and the J gene end by 3 bases; junction bases not matched to a gene: 4. Germline V lookup: CDR1 LNHDA, CDR2 SQIVND (reference sequence). In nucleotides, the CDR3 is TGTGCCAGTAGTATGGACAGGTGGGACTATGGCTACACCTTC. Translation: CASSMDRWDYGYTF.

The V call is TRBV15, the J call TRBJ2-3; no clear D gene. Trimming took 0 bases from V and 4 from J, leaving 2 bases between them. CDR3 length: 12 residues. CDR1 is LNHNV and CDR2 is YYDKDF in the germline V gene (reference sequence). CDR3 DNA: TGTGCCACCAGCAGAGACCCAGATACGCAGTATTTT. As protein: CATSRDPDTQYF.

The rearrangement uses TRBV7-9 and TRBJ2-7; the D is unclear. Trimming left V 5 bases short and J 0 bases short, with 5 bases between. Germline V gene lookup returns CDR1 SEHNR and CDR2 FQNEAQ (reference sequence). The CDR3 contains 12 residues. In DNA form, the CDR3 reads TGTGCCAGCAGCACGAGCTCCTACGAGCAGTACTTC. Translation gives CASSTSSYEQYF.

The rearrangement uses TRBV15 and TRBJ2-7; 9 bases match TRBD2. After removal of 5 bases from V and 3 bases from J, the junction contained 8 bases not matched to a gene. CDR1 and CDR2 from the germline V gene are LNHNV and YYDKDF (reference sequence). The CDR3 spans 15 residues. In nucleotides, the CDR3 is TGTGCCACCAGCTACCGGACTAGCGCGGGCTACGAGCAGTACTTC. It specifies CATSYRTSAGYEQYF.

The rearrangement links TRBV6-5 to TRBJ1-4, with TRBD1 as a possible D gene (5 bases). The CDR3 extends over 14 amino acids. Looked up from germline, CDR1 is MNHEY and CDR2 is SVGAGI. Trimming stripped 1 base from V and 5 bases from J, with 8 bases between. CDR3 in DNA: TGTGCCAGCAGTTACTGGGGGGGGAATGAAAAACTGTTTTTT. This sequence encodes CASSYWGGNEKLFF.

This clone was seen just once. J is TRBJ1-2 and V is TRBV28, with 12 bases identical to TRBD1. V gave up 2 bases and J gave up 11 bases; unmatched junction bases: 6. The CDR3 extends over 14 amino acids. CDR1 is MDHEN, CDR2 SYDVKM, per germline. Written as DNA, the CDR3 is TGTGCCAGCAGTTTACCGGGACAGGGGGCGCGGTACACCTTC. Its protein is CASSLPGQGARYTF.

The chain links TRBV11-2 to TRBJ1-1; 7 bases align to TRBD1. The J segment lost 1 base and the V segment lost 1 base, leaving 9 bases of the junction unmatched. Germline CDR1 and CDR2: SGHAT and FQNNGV. This CDR3 spans 17 amino acids. The CDR3 protein is CASSLGQGWVENTEAFF. CDR3 bases: TGTGCCAGCAGCTTAGGACAGGGATGGGTCGAGAACACTGAAGCTTTCTTT.

DNA for the CDR3: TGTGCCAGCAGCCAACTCGCCCACGGGGGTGGTGAAAAACTGTTTTTT. This gives the protein CASSQLAHGGGEKLFF. This sequence joins TRBV28 and TRBJ1-4, with D tentatively TRBD1 (5 bases). The germline CDR1 and CDR2 sequences are MDHEN and SYDVKM. V was cut by 6 bases and J by 7 bases, with 21 bases left in between. This CDR3 comprises 16 residues. The variable domain in full, completed from reference TRBV28 and TRBJ1-4, reads DVKVTQSSRYLVKRTGEKVFLECVQDMDHENMFWYRQDPGLGLRLIYFSYDVKMKEKGDIPEGYSVSREKKERFSLILESASTNQTSMYLCASSQLAHGGGEKLFFGSGTQLSVL.

The rearrangement links TRBV4-3 to TRBJ2-3, with D hard to call. From germline, CDR1 is LGHNA and CDR2 YSLEER. CDR3 size: 15 residues. Between the trimmed V and J ends, which lost 0 bases and 2 bases, there was a span of 9 bases. As DNA, the CDR3 is TGCGCCAGCAGCCAAGATAACAAAGACACAGATACGCAGTATTTT. Its protein is CASSQDNKDTDTQYF.

The chain uses TRBV28 and TRBJ1-1; D is possibly TRBD1 (5 bases). CDR1 is MDHEN and CDR2 is SYDVKM in the germline V gene. V gave up 4 bases and J gave up 4 bases, with 19 bases separating them. The CDR3 is 16 residues long. The chain's CDR3 is CASSSKVQVTFTEAFF. In nucleotides, the CDR3 is TGTGCCAGCAGTTCCAAGGTACAGGTGACGTTCACTGAAGCTTTCTTT.

The chain links TRBV30 to TRBJ2-3; D gene ambiguous. The germline V gene has CDR1 GTSNPN and CDR2 SVGIG (reference sequence). The CDR3 runs 13 residues. V was cut by 4 bases and J by 8 bases, with 16 bases left in between. CDR3 sequence (DNA): TGTGCCTGGACGACTGGAACCTTCGGTACGCAGTATTTT. Amino acids: CAWTTGTFGTQYF.

This clone was found a few times. The J gene is TRBJ1-2, the V gene TRBV5-1, with D possibly being TRBD1 (5 bases). V lost 4 bases to trimming and J lost 5 bases, with 12 bases between them. CDR1 and CDR2 from the germline V gene are SGHRS and YFSETQ. CDR3 size: 13 residues. CDR3 in amino acids: CASSPSEGYGYTF. The DNA for the CDR3 is TGCGCCAGCAGCCCCTCTGAGGGGTATGGCTACACCTTC. The full variable domain, completed using reference TRBV5-1 and TRBJ1-2, is KAGVTQTPRYLIKTRGQQVTLSCSPISGHRSVSWYQQTPGQGLQFLFEYFSETQRNKGNFPGRFSGRQFSNSRSEMNVSTLELGDSALYLCASSPSEGYGYTFGSGTRLTVV.

The rearrangement uses TRBV7-3 and TRBJ1-2; D unresolved. The CDR3 spans 13 residues. CDR1 and CDR2 (germline): SGHTA, FQGTGA. Trimming cost V 2 bases and J 3 bases, with 7 bases left between them. Written as DNA, the CDR3 is TGTGCCAGCAGCTTATCCGGATACTATGGCTACACCTTC. Residues: CASSLSGYYGYTF.